What follows are 9 T cell receptor beta chains derived from one specimen sequenced in a study of T cells in Graves' hyperthyroidism and ophthalmopathy. TCR beta CDR3 regions were amplified from RNA. The HTBI primer set drove a first-round RT-PCR of the TCR CDR3. TCRdb analysed the multiplex PCR reads with MiXCR anew, one entry per CDR3 protein. The profile shows approximately 380,000 distinct CDR3 sequences, roughly an eighth of them singletons. The sequenced material came from blood. The source is a man aged 45-65 years with Graves' ophthalmopathy.

A few counts support this clonotype. A read error may be the cause here, since a much bigger clone is one base away. The gene calls are TRBV3-1 and TRBJ2-3, with 7 bases aligning to TRBD1. Germline loops: CDR1 LGHDT, CDR2 YNNKEL (reference sequence). The CDR3 is 18 residues long. Trimming at V came to 0 bases and at J to 4 bases, leaving 13 bases not matched to a gene. Here the CDR3 DNA reads TGTGCCAGCAGCCAAGATAACGCCAGACAGGGTCGGGCAGATACGCAGTATTTT. Amino acids: CASSQDNARQGRADTQYF.

This clonotype was counted at least ten times. V and J are TRBV28 and TRBJ2-7; D is perhaps TRBD2 (6 bases). Trimming took 5 bases from V and 4 from J, leaving 18 bases between them. The CDR3 loop spans 15 amino acids. Germline assignment: CDR1 MDHEN and CDR2 SYDVKM. CDR3 sequence: CASSTPGGTTYEQYF. CDR3 bases: TGTGCCAGCAGTACACCGGGCGGGACCACGTACGAGCAGTACTTC.

This clonotype was seen at least ten times. This chain connects TRBV30 to TRBJ2-1; the D gene could be TRBD1 or TRBD2 (5 bases each). CDR1 GTSNPN and CDR2 SVGIG come from the germline V gene (reference sequence). This CDR3 contains 11 residues. V lost 7 bases, J lost 9 bases, and 13 bases lay in between. CDR3 DNA sequence: TGTGCCTCCCAATGGGGACGTGAGCAGTTCTTC. Translated: CASQWGREQFF.

This clonotype has ten or more counts. This sequence joins TRBV2 and TRBJ1-5; no clear D gene. V lost 8 bases and J 2 bases, leaving 13 bases between the germline ends. The CDR3 is made up of 14 amino acids. Germline V gene data show CDR1 as SNHLY and CDR2 as FYNNEI. For the CDR3, the DNA is TGTGCCAGCCGTCCGGAAACCGGCAATCAGCCCCAGCATTTT. Its translation: CASRPETGNQPQHF.

The chain links TRBV3-1 to TRBJ1-2; D is possibly TRBD1 (6 bases). Germline V gene lookup returns CDR1 LGHDT and CDR2 YNNKEL (reference sequence). This CDR3 contains 14 residues. The germline V and J ends were trimmed by 3 bases and 0 bases, with 8 bases remaining between them. As DNA, the CDR3 is TGTGCCAGCAGCCACAGGGGCCCTAACTATGGCTACACCTTC. Protein product: CASSHRGPNYGYTF.

Remarks on this clonotype: A much larger clone differs by one base, so this may be a read error. The chain has TRBV27 and TRBJ2-1; 8 bases are a match to TRBD1. V gave up 5 bases and J gave up 6 bases; unmatched junction bases: 9. Germline values: CDR1 MNHEY, CDR2 SMNVEV (reference sequence). This CDR3 is built from 15 residues. CDR3 DNA: TGTGCCAGCAGTCCCTGGACAGGGTCGTTCAATGAGCAGTTCTTC. It codes for CASSPWTGSFNEQFF.

Concerning this clonotype: With a much larger clone just one base away, this may be a read error. The J gene is TRBJ2-5, the V gene TRBV10-1, with D perhaps assigned TRBD1 or TRBD2 (5 bases each). CDR3 length equals 13 residues. Germline values: CDR1 WNHNN, CDR2 SYGVQD (reference sequence). CDR3 sequence: CASSETSRGTQCF. CDR3 nucleotides: TGCGCCAGCAGTGAGACCAGTCGAGGGACCCAGTGCTTC.

This clonotype was counted between two and nine times. The rearrangement joins TRBV10-3 to TRBJ2-1; no definite D call. V lost 3 bases to trimming and J lost 6 bases, with 18 bases between them. The V gene's germline CDR1 is ENHRY and CDR2 SYGVKD. The CDR3 runs 16 residues. This CDR3 reads CAISEPPDFLFNEQFF. The CDR3 region has the DNA TGTGCCATCAGTGAACCCCCCGACTTCCTGTTCAATGAGCAGTTCTTC.

This clonotype occurred a few times. V usage is TRBV4-1 and J usage is TRBJ1-2, with TRBD1 as a possible D gene (6 bases). The germline V and J ends were trimmed by 1 base and 2 bases, with 14 bases remaining between them. The CDR3 has 16 amino acids. Germline CDR1 MGHRA, CDR2 YSYEKL. The CDR3 sequence: CASSQADPGANYGYTF. The CDR3 DNA follows: TGCGCCAGCAGCCAAGCTGATCCGGGGGCGAACTATGGCTACACCTTC.